The next 32 T cell receptor beta chains were all read from a single sample in a study of CD8 T cells in Susac syndrome. Random hexamers were used to reverse transcribe the RNA input (about 0.5 to 1 ug). MiXCR, applied by TCRdb to the immunoSEQ multiplex PCR reads, yields one record per CDR3 protein. The sample lists about 160,000 distinct CDR3 sequences, about 96% seen once, with 0.1% to 0.15% in the top ten. Sequenced material: CD4+ T cells from PBMCs. These receptors were collected from a human donor with Susac syndrome.

The V gene is TRBV18, the J gene TRBJ2-2, with 7 bases aligning to TRBD1. Trimming removed 3 bases from V and 0 bases from J; junction bases left unmatched: 4. The germline CDR1 and CDR2 sequences are KGHSH and LQKENI. The CDR3 runs to 16 residues. The CDR3 region has the DNA TGTGCCAGCTCACCGGGACAGCTCGCGAACACCGGGGAGCTGTTTTTT. Amino acid sequence: CASSPGQLANTGELFF.

The chain couples TRBV30 to TRBJ1-4; 8 bases agree with TRBD1. Germline CDR1 GTSNPN, CDR2 SVGIG (reference sequence). V shed 3 bases, J shed 8 bases, and the junction held 8 bases outside the gene matches. This CDR3 is built from 14 residues. CDR3 in amino acids: CAWRGRQGSEKLFF. The CDR3 bases are TGTGCCTGGAGGGGTAGACAGGGGAGCGAAAAACTGTTTTTT.

This chain uses TRBV5-1 with TRBJ1-1; 7 bases match TRBD1. CDR3 length: 14 amino acids. In germline, CDR1 is SGHRS, CDR2 YFSETQ. J gave up 4 bases and V 3 bases, and 6 bases lay outside the gene matches. CDR3 amino acids: CASSSGQDRTEAFF. The CDR3 region has the DNA TGCGCCAGCAGCTCCGGACAGGATCGCACTGAAGCTTTCTTT.

The chain links TRBV7-9 to TRBJ2-3, with D perhaps matching TRBD1 (6 bases). Germline CDR1 reads SEHNR; CDR2 reads FQNEAQ (reference sequence). Deletions cut 1 base from V and 6 bases from J, with 14 bases between. This CDR3 contains 15 residues. CDR3 nucleotide sequence: TGTGCCAGCAGCTTAGGGACAGTCGGACGCGATACGCAGTATTTT. Translation gives CASSLGTVGRDTQYF.

This clonotype was seen just once. The chain carries TRBV28 and TRBJ2-4; tentatively, D is TRBD1 (5 bases). Germline V CDR1 and CDR2: MDHEN, SYDVKM. The V end lost 3 bases, the J end lost 3 bases, and 12 bases lay between the germline ends. The CDR3 has 15 amino acids. For the CDR3, the DNA is TGTGCCAGCAGTTTCGCAGGGATTGTCAAAAACATTCAGTACTTC. Residues: CASSFAGIVKNIQYF.

This clonotype occurred once. V usage is TRBV7-8 and J usage is TRBJ1-6; D remains unclear. The V gene lost 6 bases and the J gene lost 8 bases, with 14 bases spanning the gap. The CDR3 is 14 amino acids. The V gene's germline CDR1 is SGHVS and CDR2 FQNEAQ. The CDR3 DNA reads as TGTGCCAGCAGTTCCGGAGGAGAGTATTCACCCCTCCACTTT. It encodes CASSSGGEYSPLHF.

This rearrangement joins TRBV7-2 to TRBJ1-1; TRBD1 might be the D (6 bases). In germline, CDR1 is SGHTA, CDR2 FQGNSA. The CDR3 runs to 12 residues. V was trimmed by 3 bases and J by 7 bases, leaving 9 bases between them. The CDR3 coding sequence is TGTGCCAGCAGCTTGGGACATCTTGAAGCTTTCTTT. This translates into CASSLGHLEAFF.

The chain carries TRBV2 and TRBJ1-1; TRBD1 agrees at 8 bases. Germline CDR1 SNHLY, CDR2 FYNNEI. V was pared by 6 bases and J by 1 base, with 7 bases of the junction left unmatched. The CDR3 length is 15 residues. The CDR3 here is CASRRQGIKNTEAFF. CDR3 DNA: TGTGCCAGCAGACGACAGGGGATAAAGAACACTGAAGCTTTCTTT.

The chain uses TRBV4-1 and TRBJ2-2; 8 nucleotides line up with TRBD1. Germline CDR1 MGHRA, CDR2 YSYEKL. The CDR3 consists of 20 residues. Trimming removed 1 base from V and 2 bases from J; junction bases left unmatched: 15. The CDR3 sequence is CASSQVSFVPGGDNTGELFF. The CDR3 DNA follows: TGCGCCAGCAGCCAAGTTTCGTTCGTTCCAGGGGGCGATAACACCGGGGAGCTGTTTTTT.

This clonotype came up once. The V and J genes are TRBV20-1 and TRBJ2-7; 8 nucleotides line up with TRBD1. V was clipped by 7 bases and J by 3 bases; unmatched bases: 17. CDR1 and CDR2 from the germline V gene are DFQATT and SNEGSKA (reference sequence). This CDR3 is 16 amino acids long. The CDR3 nucleotides read TGCAGTGTCATAGACGGTTGGGGGACAGGAGACTACGAGCAGTACTTC. The encoded protein is CSVIDGWGTGDYEQYF.

The V and J genes are TRBV20-1 and TRBJ2-1; 13 bases line up with TRBD2. V was clipped by 1 base and J by 6 bases; unmatched bases: 18. Germline CDR1 reads DFQATT; CDR2 reads SNEGSKA (reference sequence). The CDR3 length is 20 residues. CDR3 coding DNA: TGCAGTGCTAGAGCCCCCCCTCGACTAGCGGGAGGACCGGGGTCCAATGAGCAGTTCTTC. Its translation is CSARAPPRLAGGPGSNEQFF.

The chain has TRBV2 and TRBJ1-5, with D perhaps TRBD1 (5 bases). This CDR3 is 15 amino acids long. V lost 6 bases, J lost 0 bases, and 12 bases lay in between. Germline loops: CDR1 SNHLY, CDR2 FYNNEI. CDR3 sequence reads: CASSRDGYSNQPQHF. CDR3 DNA sequence: TGTGCCAGCAGCCGGGACGGATATAGCAATCAGCCCCAGCATTTT.

J is TRBJ1-2 and V is TRBV12-3 or TRBV12-4; D unresolved. CDR3 length: 14 amino acids. V gave up 7 bases and J gave up 2 bases, with 14 bases separating them. CDR3 in DNA: TGTGCCAGCACCCGAGTTGGAGCCAACTATGGCTACACCTTC. It yields the protein CASTRVGANYGYTF.

In its sample, this clonotype was seen once. The V call is TRBV9, the J call TRBJ2-3, with 9 positions matching TRBD2. The ends lost 0 bases at V and 1 base at J; junction bases unmatched: 3. CDR1 is SGDLS and CDR2 is YYNGEE in the germline V gene. This CDR3 region has 16 residues. The CDR3 is CASSVGVAGGTDTQYF. CDR3 in DNA: TGTGCCAGCAGCGTAGGGGTAGCGGGAGGCACAGATACGCAGTATTTT.

This chain joins TRBV9 and TRBJ2-5; TRBD2 matches 8 bases. The germline V gene encodes CDR1 SGDLS and CDR2 YYNGEE. The CDR3 is made up of 17 amino acids. Trimming at V came to 0 bases and at J to 3 bases, leaving 10 bases not matched to a gene. Here the CDR3 DNA reads TGTGCCAGCAGCGTAGCCCACGGGCGAGCGGGGGAAGAGACCCAGTACTTC. It encodes CASSVAHGRAGEETQYF.

This chain uses TRBV7-2 with TRBJ2-7, with D unclear. V shed 3 bases and J shed 7 bases, with 16 bases lying between them. Germline CDR1 and CDR2: SGHTA and FQGNSA. CDR3 size: 14 residues. The chain's CDR3 is CASSLGASVFEQYF. The CDR3 nucleotides are TGTGCCAGCAGCTTGGGTGCCAGCGTCTTTGAGCAGTACTTC. Drawing the rest from reference TRBV7-2 and TRBJ2-7, the complete variable domain is GAGVSQSPSNKVTEKGKDVELRCDPISGHTALYWYRQSLGQGLEFLIYFQGNSAPDKSGLPSDRFSAERTGGSVSTLTIQRTQQEDSAVYLCASSLGASVFEQYFGPGTRLTVT.

V gene TRBV7-2 combines with J gene TRBJ2-5, with TRBD2 identical over 8 bases. The V gene end was trimmed by 0 bases and the J gene end by 4 bases; junction bases not matched to a gene: 4. The length of the CDR3 is 15 residues. Germline loops: CDR1 SGHTA, CDR2 FQGNSA. For the CDR3, the DNA is TGTGCCAGCAGCTTAGCTAGCGGGGCACGAGAGACCCAGTACTTC. It yields the protein CASSLASGARETQYF.

This chain links TRBV18 with TRBJ2-1; D may be TRBD1 or TRBD2 (5 bases each). The CDR3 runs 11 residues. From germline, CDR1 is KGHSH and CDR2 LQKENI. Trimming cost V 8 bases and J 8 bases, with 10 bases left between them. CDR3 sequence (DNA): TGTGCCAGCCGGGTGGGGGATGAGCAGTTCTTC. Translating gives CASRVGDEQFF.

The genes are TRBV30 and TRBJ2-1; 9 nucleotides agree with TRBD1. With 3 bases clipped from V and 4 bases from J, the junction kept 7 bases outside the gene matches. The CDR3 extends over 15 amino acids. Germline assignment: CDR1 GTSNPN and CDR2 SVGIG (reference sequence). The CDR3 sequence: CAWSPGTGQYNEQFF. As DNA, the CDR3 is TGTGCCTGGAGCCCCGGGACAGGGCAATACAATGAGCAGTTCTTC.

The chain employs TRBV29-1 and TRBJ1-2; the match to TRBD1 covers 7 bases. The CDR3 is 12 amino acids. The germline V gene encodes CDR1 SQVTM and CDR2 ANQGSEA. Unmatched junction bases numbered 5, after V lost 2 bases and J lost 8 bases. The CDR3 here is CSVERGPGGYTF. For the CDR3, the DNA is TGCAGCGTTGAAAGGGGGCCGGGGGGCTACACCTTC.

The chain recombines TRBV5-1 with TRBJ1-2, with a tentative D call TRBD1 (6 bases). The germline CDR1 and CDR2 sequences are SGHRS and YFSETQ. The V end lost 4 bases, the J end lost 6 bases, and 16 bases lay between the germline ends. The length of the CDR3 is 14 residues. CDR3 in amino acids: CASSIGGPGDGYTF. The CDR3 nucleotides read TGCGCCAGCAGCATCGGGGGGCCGGGGGATGGCTACACCTTC.

The genes are TRBV7-2 and TRBJ1-3; TRBD1 agrees at 9 bases. The trim removed 4 bases at V and 3 bases at J, leaving 4 bases unmatched. Germline CDR1 reads SGHTA; CDR2 reads FQGNSA. CDR3 length equals 15 residues. The CDR3, as DNA: TGTGCCAGCAGCTACAACAGGGGGCATGGAAACACCATATATTTT. The encoded protein is CASSYNRGHGNTIYF. The full variable domain, its missing parts supplied by reference TRBV7-2 and TRBJ1-3, is GAGVSQSPSNKVTEKGKDVELRCDPISGHTALYWYRQSLGQGLEFLIYFQGNSAPDKSGLPSDRFSAERTGGSVSTLTIQRTQQEDSAVYLCASSYNRGHGNTIYFGEGSWLTVV.

This clonotype appeared a single time. The chain couples TRBV6-2 or TRBV6-3 to TRBJ2-2, with 11 bases matching TRBD2. The CDR3 extends over 15 amino acids. J was trimmed by 5 bases and V by 8 bases; bases with no gene match: 7. Germline CDR1 MNHEY, CDR2 SVGEGT. As DNA, the CDR3 is TGTGCCAGCCTTAGCGGGAGGGCCGGTACCGGGGAGCTGTTTTTT. Its translation: CASLSGRAGTGELFF.

This chain uses TRBV2 with TRBJ2-5; D perhaps matches TRBD2 (5 bases). The CDR3 is 13 amino acids. V lost 6 bases, J lost 1 base, and 9 bases lay in between. Germline V gene lookup returns CDR1 SNHLY and CDR2 FYNNEI. CDR3 loop: CASRAGIQETQYF. For the CDR3, the DNA is TGTGCCAGCAGGGCCGGGATCCAAGAGACCCAGTACTTC. Variable domain in full (rest from reference TRBV2 and TRBJ2-5): EPEVTQTPSHQVTQMGQEVILRCVPISNHLYFYWYRQILGQKVEFLVSFYNNEISEKSEIFDDQFSVERPDGSNFTLKIRSTKLEDSAMYFCASRAGIQETQYFGPGTRLLVL.

The CDR3 spells CASSAMTSYNEQFF. CDR3 nucleotide sequence: TGTGCCAGCAGTGCCATGACTAGCTACAATGAGCAGTTCTTC. The rearrangement joins TRBV6-1 to TRBJ2-1; perhaps TRBD2 as D (6 bases). Trimming took 4 bases from V and 3 from J, leaving 10 bases between them. The CDR3 totals 14 residues. Germline CDR1 is MNHNS and CDR2 is SASEGT.

Details on this clonotype: It is likely a read error, because the conserved phenylalanine at the end of the CDR3 is missing. J is TRBJ2-5 and V is TRBV7-9; 7 bases map to TRBD1. The V segment lost 5 bases and the J segment 10 bases; nucleotides outside the gene matches: 7. Germline V lookup: CDR1 SEHNR, CDR2 FQNEAQ (reference sequence). The CDR3 contains 12 residues. CDR3 loop: CASSRQGRSQYL. Here the CDR3 DNA reads TGTGCCAGCAGCCGACAGGGAAGGAGCCAGTACCTC.

The chain employs TRBV14 and TRBJ1-2, with 8 nucleotides matching TRBD1. This CDR3 region has 14 residues. J gave up 8 bases and V 0 bases, and 5 bases lay outside the gene matches. Germline V gene data show CDR1 as SGHDN and CDR2 as FVKESK. CDR3 sequence: CASSQDPRTGGYTF. For the CDR3, the DNA is TGTGCCAGCAGCCAAGATCCTCGGACAGGGGGCTACACCTTC. Based on the CDR3 plus reference TRBV14 and TRBJ1-2, the full variable domain is EAGVTQFPSHSVIEKGQTVTLRCDPISGHDNLYWYRRVMGKEIKFLLHFVKESKQDESGMPNNRFLAERTGGTYSTLKVQPAELEDSGVYFCASSQDPRTGGYTFGSGTRLTVV.

The chain combines TRBV7-6 with TRBJ2-7; unclear D gene. Trimming stripped 5 bases from V and 2 bases from J, with 13 bases between. CDR1 is SGHVS and CDR2 is FNYEAQ in the germline V gene. This CDR3 comprises 14 residues. The CDR3 region has the DNA TGTGCCAGCAGCCCAGAGGAGTTAGCCTACGAGCAGTACTTC. Translation: CASSPEELAYEQYF. The entire variable domain, with the rest obtained from reference TRBV7-6 and TRBJ2-7, is as follows: GAGVSQSPRYKVTKRGQDVALRCDPISGHVSLYWYRQALGQGPEFLTYFNYEAQQDKSGLPNDRFSAERPEGSISTLTIQRTEQRDSAMYRCASSPEELAYEQYFGPGTRLTVT.

The V and J genes are TRBV7-9 and TRBJ2-7; TRBD2 agrees at 7 bases. Unmatched junction bases numbered 9, after V lost 4 bases and J lost 6 bases. This CDR3 is built from 14 residues. Germline-derived CDR1 and CDR2 are SEHNR and FQNEAQ (reference sequence). In nucleotides, the CDR3 is TGTGCCAGCAGCTCCCATGGGAGGGATAGCGAGCAGTACTTC. Translated: CASSSHGRDSEQYF.

This chain connects TRBV19 to TRBJ1-5; 7 bases map to TRBD1. Germline CDR1 LNHDA, CDR2 SQIVND (reference sequence). This CDR3 is built from 14 residues. The ends lost 7 bases at V and 6 bases at J; junction bases unmatched: 9. The CDR3 protein is CASNRGGASQPQHF. The CDR3 DNA follows: TGTGCCAGTAATAGAGGGGGCGCTAGTCAGCCCCAGCATTTT. Full variable domain (rest looked up from reference TRBV19 and TRBJ1-5): DGGITQSPKYLFRKEGQNVTLSCEQNLNHDAMYWYRQDPGQGLRLIYYSQIVNDFQKGDIAEGYSVSREKKESFPLTVTSAQKNPTAFYLCASNRGGASQPQHFGDGTRLSIL.

In its sample, this clonotype was seen a few times. V is TRBV6-1 and J is TRBJ2-5; 9 bases are shared with TRBD1. Germline CDR1 reads MNHNS; CDR2 reads SASEGT. CDR3 length: 14 amino acids. After removal of 6 bases from V and 3 bases from J, the junction contained 5 bases not matched to a gene. DNA of the CDR3: TGTGCCAGCAGAGTGACAGGGGGAAAAGAGACCCAGTACTTC. This encodes CASRVTGGKETQYF.

This chain uses TRBV4-2 with TRBJ2-1, with D maybe TRBD1 (6 bases). The V gene's germline CDR1 is LGHNA and CDR2 YNFKEQ. The CDR3 covers 18 residues. V gave up 1 base and J gave up 0 bases, with 16 bases separating them. The CDR3 coding sequence is TGTGCCAGCAGCCAAGTTGGATGGGACACCGGCTCCTACAATGAGCAGTTCTTC. This sequence encodes CASSQVGWDTGSYNEQFF.